The clone carrying this T cell receptor beta chain was counted a few times. Its antigen remains unknown. 60 Vbeta and 13 Jbeta primers were used in PCR. Data came from immunoSEQ multiplex PCR; TCRdb stores just in-frame clones and leaves some out. The profile shows roughly 100,000 clones, about 72% of them singletons. This sample is drawn from a study of cytomegalovirus exposure and HLA in healthy donors. Study-wide background: Among about 190 million T cells, an earlier analysis found roughly 100 million unique TCR beta sequences. Unique TCRs numbering roughly 85 million, obtained from HLA-typed donors, made up an early data release. Notes on the study in general: 164 TCR beta chains were listed as cytomegalovirus-associated.

V gave up 4 bases and J gave up 0 bases; unmatched junction bases: 6. Germline CDR1 MGHRA, CDR2 YSYEKL. This CDR3 spans 16 amino acids. Sample: PBMCs. This TCR was recovered from a woman aged 55-69 years in good health and CMV-seropositive. J is TRBJ1-3 and V is TRBV4-1; 7 nucleotides agree with TRBD1. The CDR3 loop reads CASSRGTVPSGNTIYF. CDR3 in DNA: TGCGCCAGCAGCCGCGGGACAGTTCCCTCTGGAAACACCATATATTTT.